Listed here are 21 T cell receptor beta chains from one sample, sequenced in a study of shared clonotypes between healthy human individuals. Produced via immunoSEQ multiplex PCR; TCRdb's table is partial and in-frame only. The sample holds 2 million to 2.5 million clones, 80% to 95% seen once. The sample comprised naive CD4+ T cells from PBMCs. Described subset: CD45RA+ positively selected. The receptors stem from a man aged 18 to 29 in good health. Some clones in this sample may be carry-over from other donors' samples.

Worth noting for this clone: The same CDR3 can be traced to other DNA sequences in this sample. The rearrangement links TRBV5-1 to TRBJ1-3; TRBD1 matches 8 bases. V lost 3 bases and J lost 4; bases outside the gene matches: 3. The CDR3 has 14 residues. Germline values: CDR1 SGHRS, CDR2 YFSETQ. CDR3 sequence: CASSWGTGGNTIYF. The CDR3 DNA follows: TGCGCCAGCAGCTGGGGGACAGGAGGAAACACCATATATTTT. Using reference TRBV5-1 and TRBJ1-3 for the parts outside the CDR3, the full variable domain is KAGVTQTPRYLIKTRGQQVTLSCSPISGHRSVSWYQQTPGQGLQFLFEYFSETQRNKGNFPGRFSGRQFSNSRSEMNVSTLELGDSALYLCASSWGTGGNTIYFGEGSWLTVV.

V and J are TRBV4-1 and TRBJ2-3; D ambiguous. The CDR3 runs 15 residues. The V gene's germline CDR1 is MGHRA and CDR2 YSYEKL. V was clipped by 4 bases and J by 1 base, with 12 bases between them. CDR3 nucleotide sequence: TGCGCCAGCAGCCGGCTAGGGATGGGCACAGATACGCAGTATTTT. Encoded protein: CASSRLGMGTDTQYF.

The sample holds one count of this clone. The chain couples TRBV18 to TRBJ2-5; 8 bases agree with TRBD1. CDR3 length: 14 residues. V lost 4 bases, J lost 5 bases, and 6 bases stayed unmatched. CDR1 KGHSH and CDR2 LQKENI come from the germline V gene. The CDR3 region is CASSRDRGPETQYF. CDR3 DNA sequence: TGTGCCAGCTCACGAGACAGGGGTCCGGAGACCCAGTACTTC. Using reference TRBV18 and TRBJ2-5 for the parts outside the CDR3, the full variable domain is NAGVMQNPRHLVRRRGQEARLRCSPMKGHSHVYWYRQLPEEGLKFMVYLQKENIIDESGMPKERFSAEFPKEGPSILRIQQVVRGDSAAYFCASSRDRGPETQYFGPGTRLLVL.

This chain joins TRBV9 and TRBJ1-2; a possible D gene is TRBD1 (6 bases). V was clipped by 0 bases and J by 1 base, with 13 bases between them. CDR1 is SGDLS, CDR2 YYNGEE, per germline. The CDR3 is 16 residues long. The CDR3 region has the DNA TGTGCCAGCAGCGTAGCTCCAGGGACACTTAACTATGGCTACACCTTC. Its protein is CASSVAPGTLNYGYTF.

As regards this clone: Other DNA sequences in this specimen translate into the identical CDR3. The rearrangement links TRBV9 to TRBJ2-5, with TRBD2 identical over 7 bases. With 3 bases clipped from V and 4 bases from J, the junction kept 3 bases outside the gene matches. The CDR3 runs to 13 residues. Germline V gene data show CDR1 as SGDLS and CDR2 as YYNGEE. CDR3 sequence reads: CASSASGGETQYF. CDR3 in DNA: TGTGCCAGCAGCGCCTCGGGGGGAGAGACCCAGTACTTC.

This chain uses TRBV6-4 with TRBJ2-3; 7 nucleotides agree with TRBD2. Trimming removed 5 bases from V and 6 bases from J; junction bases left unmatched: 5. The germline V gene has CDR1 MRHNA and CDR2 SNTAGT. The CDR3 extends over 13 amino acids. CDR3 coding DNA: TGTGCCAGCAGTCGGGACTACACGGATACGCAGTATTTT. It specifies CASSRDYTDTQYF.

J is TRBJ1-4 and V is TRBV5-4; D is unresolved. V lost 0 bases and J lost 10, with 10 bases in between. Germline V CDR1 and CDR2: SGHNT, YYREEE (reference sequence). The CDR3 totals 13 residues. CDR3: CASSLDRNGKLFF. CDR3 DNA: TGTGCCAGCAGCTTGGACAGAAACGGAAAACTGTTTTTT.

V is TRBV19 and J is TRBJ1-2; 7 bases align to TRBD1. CDR3 size: 11 residues. V lost 3 bases and J lost 9; bases outside the gene matches: 1. CDR1 is LNHDA, CDR2 SQIVND, per germline (reference sequence). The CDR3 DNA is TGTGCCAGTAGTATCAGGGGGAGCTACACCTTC. This sequence encodes CASSIRGSYTF.

The V gene is TRBV28, the J gene TRBJ1-5, with a weak D call TRBD1 (5 bases). Trimming removed 6 bases from V and 4 bases from J, with 7 bases in between. CDR3 length: 12 amino acids. The germline CDR1 and CDR2 sequences are MDHEN and SYDVKM. The CDR3 DNA reads TGTGCCAGCAGATGGGGGAATCAGCCCCAGCATTTT. It encodes CASRWGNQPQHF. Full variable domain (missing parts from reference TRBV28 and TRBJ1-5): DVKVTQSSRYLVKRTGEKVFLECVQDMDHENMFWYRQDPGLGLRLIYFSYDVKMKEKGDIPEGYSVSREKKERFSLILESASTNQTSMYLCASRWGNQPQHFGDGTRLSIL.

V and J are TRBV9 and TRBJ1-1, with D uncertain. The CDR3 is 13 residues long. The germline V gene has CDR1 SGDLS and CDR2 YYNGEE. V was trimmed by 5 bases and J by 8 bases, leaving 16 bases between them. The CDR3 is CASSRLAGQEAFF. DNA for the CDR3: TGTGCCAGCAGTCGCTTAGCCGGGCAAGAAGCTTTCTTT. Filled out from reference TRBV9 and TRBJ1-1, the complete variable domain reads DSGVTQTPKHLITATGQRVTLRCSPRSGDLSVYWYQQSLDQGLQFLIQYYNGEERAKGNILERFSAQQFPDLHSELNLSSLELGDSALYFCASSRLAGQEAFFGQGTRLTVV.

The chain employs TRBV7-2 and TRBJ2-6; D is unclear. The CDR3 is made up of 15 amino acids. Trimming took off 1 base at V and 0 bases at J, with 4 bases between the two ends. CDR1 and CDR2 (germline): SGHTA, FQGNSA. The CDR3 bases are TGTGCCAGCAGCTTAGGAACCTCTGGGGCCAACGTCCTGACTTTC. Amino acids: CASSLGTSGANVLTF.

The genes are TRBV7-8 and TRBJ1-2; 8 bases align to TRBD1. V shed 6 bases, J shed 4 bases, and the junction held 16 bases outside the gene matches. The germline V gene encodes CDR1 SGHVS and CDR2 FQNEAQ. The CDR3 sequence is 17 residues long. CDR3 residues: CASRLSQDRVGFYGYTF. CDR3 DNA sequence: TGTGCCAGCAGGTTAAGCCAGGACAGGGTTGGATTCTATGGCTACACCTTC. The variable domain in full, completed from reference TRBV7-8 and TRBJ1-2, reads GAGVSQSPRYKVAKRGQDVALRCDPISGHVSLFWYQQALGQGPEFLTYFQNEAQLDKSGLPSDRFFAERPEGSVSTLKIQRTQQEDSAVYLCASRLSQDRVGFYGYTFGSGTRLTVV.

The rearrangement joins TRBV19 to TRBJ2-6, with 7 bases fitting TRBD2. CDR3 length equals 15 residues. Germline assignment: CDR1 LNHDA and CDR2 SQIVND (reference sequence). After removal of 3 bases from V and 2 bases from J, the junction contained 1 base not matched to a gene. The CDR3 DNA follows: TGTGCCAGTAGTATGGGGGGGACTGGGGCCAACGTCCTGACTTTC. It codes for CASSMGGTGANVLTF.

V gene TRBV6-1 combines with J gene TRBJ1-1, with TRBD1 matching 8 bases. CDR1 is MNHNS, CDR2 SASEGT, per germline. The CDR3 is 15 amino acids. Germline trimming cut 7 bases from V and 1 base from J; bases unmatched to any gene: 8. CDR3 sequence: CASIPGQAWNTEAFF. The CDR3 region has the DNA TGTGCCAGCATTCCGGGACAGGCATGGAACACTGAAGCTTTCTTT.

This chain joins TRBV29-1 and TRBJ2-5; TRBD2 aligns across 7 bases. The CDR3 is 17 amino acids. V was pared by 4 bases and J by 3 bases, with 17 bases of the junction left unmatched. The germline V gene encodes CDR1 SQVTM and CDR2 ANQGSEA. The CDR3 DNA sequence: TGCAGCGTTGGGCGGTGGGGGGGACCCTCCTGGGAAGAGACCCAGTACTTC. It codes for CSVGRWGGPSWEETQYF.

The chain recombines TRBV27 with TRBJ2-3; possibly TRBD1 for D (6 bases). From germline, CDR1 is MNHEY and CDR2 SMNVEV (reference sequence). CDR3 length: 15 amino acids. V was clipped by 5 bases and J by 6 bases, with 18 bases between them. The CDR3 DNA reads as TGTGCCAGCAGTCCGAAATACAGGGCCGGGGATACGCAGTATTTT. It translates to CASSPKYRAGDTQYF.

V is TRBV5-5 and J is TRBJ1-2, with D perhaps TRBD1 (6 bases). V gave up 0 bases and J gave up 8 bases, with 11 bases separating them. The CDR3 covers 13 residues. The germline CDR1 and CDR2 sequences are SGHKS and YYEKEE (reference sequence). CDR3 loop: CASSLGQTGGYTF. DNA of the CDR3: TGTGCCAGCAGCTTGGGACAAACAGGGGGCTACACCTTC. Drawing the rest from reference TRBV5-5 and TRBJ1-2, the complete variable domain is DAGVTQSPTHLIKTRGQQVTLRCSPISGHKSVSWYQQVLGQGPQFIFQYYEKEERGRGNFPDRFSARQFPNYSSELNVNALLLGDSALYLCASSLGQTGGYTFGSGTRLTVV.

This clone was seen only a few times. This rearrangement joins TRBV7-9 to TRBJ2-1; D call uncertain. This CDR3 is 14 amino acids long. V was cut by 3 bases and J by 5 bases, with 11 bases left in between. Germline V gene sequence: CDR1 SEHNR, CDR2 FQNEAQ (reference sequence). The CDR3 sequence is CASSFKSLDNEQFF. In DNA form, the CDR3 reads TGTGCCAGCAGCTTTAAGAGTCTGGACAATGAGCAGTTCTTC.

The gene calls are TRBV5-1 and TRBJ2-2; the D is unclear. CDR3 length: 16 amino acids. The V end lost 0 bases, the J end lost 3 bases, and 12 bases lay between the germline ends. CDR1 is SGHRS, CDR2 YFSETQ, per germline. The CDR3 nucleotides read TGCGCCAGCAGCTTGGGCCCGCTGTGGGACACCGGGGAGCTGTTTTTT. Amino acids: CASSLGPLWDTGELFF.

This chain joins TRBV5-4 and TRBJ2-2, with TRBD1 matching 11 bases. J was trimmed by 7 bases and V by 3 bases; bases with no gene match: 8. The germline gives CDR1 SGHNT, CDR2 YYREEE (reference sequence). This CDR3 is 16 amino acids long. CDR3 residues: CASSSMDRGRNGELFF. Here the CDR3 DNA reads TGTGCCAGCAGCTCGATGGACAGGGGGCGGAACGGGGAGCTGTTTTTT. The variable domain in full, with the rest retrieved from reference TRBV5-4 and TRBJ2-2, is ETGVTQSPTHLIKTRGQQVTLRCSSQSGHNTVSWYQQALGQGPQFIFQYYREEENGRGNFPPRFSGLQFPNYSSELNVNALELDDSALYLCASSSMDRGRNGELFFGEGSRLTVL.

CDR3 nucleotide sequence: TGTGCCAGCAGTTTTGTAGAGCAGTACTTC. The encoded protein is CASSFVEQYF. The rearrangement joins TRBV28 to TRBJ2-7; D remains unclear. Germline CDR1 is MDHEN and CDR2 is SYDVKM. V lost 3 bases and J 7 bases, leaving 4 bases between the germline ends. The CDR3 totals 10 residues.